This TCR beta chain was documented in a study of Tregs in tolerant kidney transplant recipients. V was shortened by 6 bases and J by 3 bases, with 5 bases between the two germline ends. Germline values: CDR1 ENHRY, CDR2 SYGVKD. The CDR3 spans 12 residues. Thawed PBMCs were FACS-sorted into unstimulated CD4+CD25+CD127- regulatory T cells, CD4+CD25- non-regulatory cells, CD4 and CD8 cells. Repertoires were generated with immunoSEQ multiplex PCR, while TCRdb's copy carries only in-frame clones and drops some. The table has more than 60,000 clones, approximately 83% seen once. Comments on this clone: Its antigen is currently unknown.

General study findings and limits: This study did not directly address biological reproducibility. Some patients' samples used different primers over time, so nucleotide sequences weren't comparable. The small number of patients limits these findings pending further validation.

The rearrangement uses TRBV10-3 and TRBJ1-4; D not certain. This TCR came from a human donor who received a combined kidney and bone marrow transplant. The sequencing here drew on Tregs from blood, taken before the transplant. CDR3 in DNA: TGTGCCATCAGAGACCCTAATGAAAAACTGTTTTTT. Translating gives CAIRDPNEKLFF.